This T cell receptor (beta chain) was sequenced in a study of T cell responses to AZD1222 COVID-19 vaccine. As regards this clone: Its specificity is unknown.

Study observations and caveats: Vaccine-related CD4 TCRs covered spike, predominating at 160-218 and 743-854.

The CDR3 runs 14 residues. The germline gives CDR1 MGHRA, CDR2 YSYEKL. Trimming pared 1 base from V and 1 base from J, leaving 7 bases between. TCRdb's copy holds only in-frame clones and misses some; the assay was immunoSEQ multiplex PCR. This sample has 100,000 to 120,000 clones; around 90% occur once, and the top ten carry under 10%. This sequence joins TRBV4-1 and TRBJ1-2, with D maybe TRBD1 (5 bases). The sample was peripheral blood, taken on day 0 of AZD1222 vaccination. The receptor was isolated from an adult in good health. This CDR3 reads CASSQATDNYGYTF. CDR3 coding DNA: TGCGCCAGCAGCCAAGCGACAGATAACTATGGCTACACCTTC.